The rows below give T cell receptor beta chains drawn from one sample of a study of CD8+ T cells in alopecia areata. The data were produced by immunoSEQ multiplex PCR, yet TCRdb's version contains in-frame clones alone and is incomplete. This sample has 8,000 to 10,000 clones, with approximately 70% found just once. The sequenced material came from skin. Receptors originate from a human donor with alopecia areata. Each CDR3 is given with its conserved first and last residue. The D gene is left open where the match is weak. Not every row has a clone size; where given, it reads once, few, many or a size class.

once	14	TRBD1	TRBV7-3	TRBJ2-7	CASSEQGLHYEQYF	TGTGCCAGCAGCGAACAGGGGCTACACTACGAGCAGTACTTC
NA	15	TRBD2	TRBV7-2	TRBJ2-3	CASSSQRGSTDTQYF	TGTGCCAGCAGCTCCCAGCGGGGGAGCACAGATACGCAGTATTTT
few	16	TRBD1	TRBV9	TRBJ2-2	CASSSTGTGNTGELFF	TGTGCCAGCAGCTCTACTGGGACAGGGAACACCGGGGAGCTGTTTTTT
NA	15	NA	TRBV18	TRBJ1-1	CASSPPGGAGTEAFF	TGTGCCAGCTCACCACCGGGGGGCGCAGGGACTGAAGCTTTCTTT
NA	15	NA	TRBV29-1	TRBJ1-5	CSVSDGVLGNQPQHF	TGCAGCGTTTCTGATGGGGTCCTTGGCAATCAGCCCCAGCATTTT
NA	17	NA	TRBV4-3	TRBJ1-3	CASSQRWSSGSGNTIYF	TGCGCCAGCAGCCAGCGATGGTCGAGCGGCTCTGGAAACACCATATATTTT
NA	15	TRBD2	TRBV6-5	TRBJ2-5	CASSPWRGGKETQYF	TGTGCCAGCAGTCCGTGGCGGGGGGGCAAAGAGACCCAGTACTTC
NA	15	NA	TRBV6-5	TRBJ1-5	CASSPGIYSNQPQHF	TGTGCCAGCAGTCCCGGGATATATAGCAATCAGCCCCAGCATTTT
NA	14	NA	TRBV29-1	TRBJ1-2	CSVPDPRANYGYTF	TGCAGCGTCCCAGACCCGCGAGCCAACTATGGCTACACCTTC
NA	15	TRBD1	TRBV19	TRBJ2-7	CASSPAGTGAGEQYF	TGTGCCAGTAGTCCAGCCGGGACAGGGGCAGGCGAGCAGTACTTC
NA	17	TRBD1	TRBV2	TRBJ2-3	CASSDGRRTGRPDTQYF	TGTGCCAGCAGTGACGGGCGGCGGACAGGGAGGCCAGATACGCAGTATTTT
few	14	NA	TRBV7-9	TRBJ1-5	CASSFLDANQPQHF	TGTGCCAGCAGCTTCCTAGACGCGAATCAGCCCCAGCATTTT
NA	18	TRBD2	TRBV7-2	TRBJ2-3	CASSLALFSGGVSDTQYF	TGTGCCAGCAGCTTAGCGCTTTTCAGCGGGGGAGTTTCAGATACGCAGTATTTT
few	15	NA	TRBV7-2	TRBJ1-2	CASSLVLQGGNGYTF	TGTGCCAGCAGCTTAGTCCTCCAGGGAGGGAATGGCTACACCTTC
few	16	TRBD2	TRBV29-1	TRBJ2-5	CSVRAGLAGFGETQYF	TGCAGCGTCAGGGCGGGACTAGCGGGATTTGGGGAGACCCAGTACTTC
NA	12	NA	TRBV6-5	TRBJ2-5	CASGELQETQYF	TGTGCCAGCGGGGAGCTCCAAGAGACCCAGTACTTC